Listed below are T cell receptor beta chains from one sample, sequenced in a study of Ad26.COV2.S vaccination and SARS-CoV-2 variants. Sequencing used immunoSEQ multiplex PCR; TCRdb keeps in-frame clones, though not all of them. The table lists about 480,000 clones, around nine tenths of them singletons, with about 13% in the top ten. The sample consisted of peripheral blood, taken in a trial of Ad26.COV2.S vaccine versus placebo. The receptor set was obtained from a person between 18 and 65 years old who received the Ad26.COV2.S COVID-19 vaccine or a placebo. Both conserved end residues are part of each CDR3. A D gene is named only where the DNA matches it firmly. Clone size is not always given. Where it is, it says once, few, many or a class for expanded clones.

v_call	clone_size	j_call	d_call	cdr3_aa	cdr3_nt
TRBV6-5	.	TRBJ2-4	.	CASMFLGDSIQYF	TGTGCCAGCATGTTTTTAGGGGATTCCATTCAGTACTTC
TRBV7-6	.	TRBJ1-1	.	CASSQAGGGNTEAFF	TGTGCCAGCAGCCAGGCGGGGGGCGGGAACACTGAAGCTTTCTTT
TRBV5-1	.	TRBJ1-1	.	CASSVTGVSVNTEAFF	TGCGCCAGCAGCGTCACTGGGGTTTCTGTGAACACTGAAGCTTTCTTT
TRBV4-2	.	TRBJ1-5	.	CASSQDSGGNQPQHF	TGTGCCAGCAGCCAAGATTCCGGGGGCAATCAGCCCCAGCATTTT
TRBV19	.	TRBJ1-5	.	CASRQQGPINQPQHF	TGTGCCAGTAGGCAACAGGGCCCTATCAATCAGCCCCAGCATTTT
TRBV7-2	.	TRBJ2-1	.	CASTREVTYNEQFF	TGTGCCAGCACCCGGGAAGTGACCTACAATGAGCAGTTCTTC
TRBV13	.	TRBJ2-3	.	CASSQYPMGRAPATQYF	TGTGCCAGCAGCCAATATCCTATGGGAAGGGCGCCCGCTACGCAGTATTTT
TRBV9	.	TRBJ2-5	TRBD2	CASSAVAGAETQYF	TGTGCCAGCAGCGCCGTAGCGGGAGCCGAGACCCAGTACTTC
TRBV28	.	TRBJ2-1	.	CASTDYNEQFF	TGTGCCAGCACCGACTACAATGAGCAGTTCTTC
TRBV9	.	TRBJ2-1	TRBD2	CASSASGSSYNEQFF	TGTGCCAGCAGCGCTAGCGGGAGCTCCTACAATGAGCAGTTCTTC
TRBV19	.	TRBJ2-2	.	CASSTGSNTGELFF	TGTGCCAGCTCGACAGGATCGAACACCGGGGAGCTGTTTTTT
TRBV3-1/TRBV3-2	.	TRBJ2-3	.	CASSPTAAGTDTQYF	TGTGCCAGCAGCCCTACGGCGGCCGGCACAGATACGCAGTATTTT
TRBV5-1	.	TRBJ2-1	TRBD2	CASSSTSVTDVEQFF	TGCGCCAGCAGCTCTACTAGCGTAACAGACGTTGAGCAGTTCTTC
TRBV6-2/TRBV6-3	.	TRBJ2-1	.	CASTPRGVGPYNEQFF	TGTGCCAGCACCCCGCGAGGGGTGGGACCTTACAATGAGCAGTTCTTC
TRBV5-4	.	TRBJ2-1	.	CASSQGGGSYNEQFF	TGTGCCAGCAGCCAAGGAGGGGGTTCCTACAATGAGCAGTTCTTC
TRBV5-6	.	TRBJ1-1	.	CASSSSQEAFF	TGTGCCAGCAGCTCCAGCCAAGAAGCTTTCTTT
TRBV7-9	.	TRBJ1-2	TRBD1	CASSPGDRDRGYTF	TGTGCCAGCAGCCCAGGAGACAGGGATCGTGGCTACACCTTC
TRBV28	once	TRBJ2-1	TRBD2	CASSPGLAGAAYNEQFF	TGTGCCAGCAGCCCCGGACTAGCGGGAGCGGCCTACAATGAGCAGTTCTTC
TRBV6-2/TRBV6-3	.	TRBJ2-1	TRBD2	CASSSLAGLEQFF	TGTGCCAGCAGTTCCTTAGCGGGACTTGAGCAGTTCTTC
TRBV28	.	TRBJ1-2	.	CASSVRANYGYTF	TGTGCCAGCAGTGTCCGGGCGAACTATGGCTACACCTTC
TRBV28	.	TRBJ1-2	.	CASSLIGLGYTF	TGTGCCAGCAGTTTAATAGGGTTAGGCTACACCTTC
TRBV11-1	.	TRBJ2-7	.	CASSLGQIYEQYF	TGTGCCAGCAGCTTGGGGCAGATCTACGAGCAGTACTTC
TRBV7-2	.	TRBJ1-1	TRBD1	CASSPISGGHNEAFF	TGTGCCAGCAGCCCCATATCAGGGGGGCATAATGAAGCTTTCTTT
TRBV27	.	TRBJ2-6	.	CASSLLVGSGANVLTF	TGTGCCAGCAGTTTATTGGTCGGGTCTGGGGCCAACGTCCTGACTTTC
TRBV30	.	TRBJ1-1	TRBD1	CASTPMTGAGAAFF	TGTGCTTCAACCCCCATGACAGGGGCCGGGGCAGCTTTCTTT
TRBV9	.	TRBJ2-2	.	CASSPHTRAGELFF	TGTGCCAGCAGCCCGCATACCCGGGCCGGGGAGCTGTTTTTT
TRBV27	.	TRBJ1-2	TRBD1	CASSPRGVGGYTF	TGTGCCAGCAGTCCCAGGGGGGTGGGTGGCTACACCTTC
TRBV29-1	.	TRBJ1-4	TRBD1	CSVQGAGEKLFF	TGCAGCGTCCAGGGGGCTGGTGAAAAACTGTTTTTT
TRBV28	.	TRBJ2-5	.	CASSLQGSQETQYF	TGTGCCAGCAGCCTACAGGGCTCCCAAGAGACCCAGTACTTC
TRBV11-2	.	TRBJ2-2	.	CASNLQRNAGELFF	TGTGCCAGCAACCTTCAACGCAATGCCGGGGAGCTGTTTTTT
TRBV23-1	.	TRBJ2-5	.	CASKEVPGKKTQYF	TGCGCCAGCAAGGAGGTTCCTGGGAAGAAGACCCAGTACTTC
TRBV5-4	.	TRBJ2-1	.	CASSQIYNEQFF	TGTGCCAGCAGCCAAATATACAATGAGCAGTTCTTC
TRBV5-8	.	TRBJ1-1	.	CASSLGADREAFF	TGTGCCAGCAGCTTAGGGGCTGACAGGGAAGCTTTCTTT
TRBV11-2	.	TRBJ1-5	.	CASSALGEGKDQPQHF	TGTGCCAGCAGCGCACTCGGGGAGGGAAAAGATCAGCCCCAGCATTTT
TRBV7-9	.	TRBJ1-1	.	CAGGTAFF	TGTGCCGGGGGGACAGCTTTCTTT
TRBV28	.	TRBJ1-4	.	CASSSPRGVREKLFF	TGTGCCAGCAGTTCGCCTCGAGGGGTTAGGGAAAAACTGTTTTTT
TRBV3-1/TRBV3-2	.	TRBJ2-2	TRBD2	CASRTSGNTGELFF	TGTGCCAGCAGGACTAGCGGGAACACCGGGGAGCTGTTTTTT
TRBV24-1	.	TRBJ2-1	.	CATSDLNRGGEQFF	TGTGCCACCAGTGATTTGAATCGGGGCGGCGAGCAGTTCTTC
TRBV30	.	TRBJ1-5	.	CAWRQGGQPQHF	TGTGCCTGGAGACAGGGTGGTCAGCCCCAGCATTTT
TRBV15	.	TRBJ1-4	.	CATSRHTMGEKLFF	TGTGCCACCAGCAGACATACGATGGGGGAAAAACTGTTTTTT
TRBV19	.	TRBJ2-5	TRBD1	CASTTTTGTGGATQYF	TGTGCCAGCACTACTACAACCGGGACAGGAGGTGCGACCCAGTACTTC
TRBV30	.	TRBJ2-5	.	CAWSGLQETQYF	TGTGCCTGGAGTGGCCTACAAGAGACCCAGTACTTC
TRBV20-1	few	TRBJ2-1	.	CSASLGYNEQFF	TGCAGTGCTAGTTTGGGTTACAATGAGCAGTTCTTC
TRBV19	few	TRBJ2-2	.	CASSIDYWEVKTGELFF	TGTGCCAGTAGTATAGATTATTGGGAAGTTAAGACCGGGGAGCTGTTTTTT